This note documents a single T cell receptor (beta chain) sequence. In the original processing: Amplification of reference gene primers was used by the study to estimate nucleated cell counts. Sequenced by immunoSEQ multiplex PCR; TCRdb stores in-frame clones only, minus some. Clone size and the V and J calls come from that table; the DNA yielded D and trimming. This table holds about 290,000 clones, 89% found once. This sample was taken from a study of blood T cell repertoires in COVID-19. About the research overall: Sites in the United States, Italy and Spain provided acute and convalescent COVID-19 samples.

V was clipped by 4 bases and J by 5 bases, with 18 bases between them. Per the germline V gene, CDR1 is SGHNT and CDR2 is YYREEE (reference sequence). This CDR3 has 15 amino acids. The TCR was taken from a woman aged 25-40 years with COVID-19, enrolled during active disease. The gene calls are TRBV5-4 and TRBJ2-5, with D perhaps matching TRBD1 (6 bases). Input material: peripheral blood. CDR3 loop: CASSQSQGPQETQYF. The CDR3 coding sequence is TGTGCCAGCAGCCAATCCCAGGGGCCCCAGGAGACCCAGTACTTC.